This T cell receptor (beta chain) was documented in a study of cytomegalovirus exposure and HLA in healthy donors. The study, taken as a whole, reports: The tendency of first-cohort TCR clusters to co-occur in the 120 validation repertoires was identified by a subsequent analysis. The study listed about 150 cytomegalovirus-associated TCR beta chains. TCR sequences were mostly rare, though some public TCRs occurred in many donors.

Some clones are missing from TCRdb's copy, which holds only in-frame ones; the method was immunoSEQ multiplex PCR. The table has about 330,000 clones, roughly 85% seen once; the top ten hold around 0.8%. Separate from the approximately 600-subject first cohort was the roughly 120-subject validation cohort, to which the donors belonged. Worth noting for this clone: Its specificity is not known.

Germline-derived CDR1 and CDR2 are MNHNS and SASEGT. This CDR3 is 14 amino acids long. J was trimmed by 7 bases and V by 1 base; bases with no gene match: 4. Sequencing input: PBMCs. This TCR was recovered from a young woman in good health and CMV-seronegative. This chain connects TRBV6-1 to TRBJ1-5; 7 nucleotides match TRBD1. The DNA for the CDR3 is TGTGCCAGCAGTGAAGACAGGGGAAGACAGCCCCAGCATTTT. This codes for CASSEDRGRQPQHF.